This is a list of T cell receptor beta chains from one sample in a study of identical twins. MiXCR, run by TCRdb on the 5' RACE reads, gives a single entry per CDR3 protein. Of more than 650,000 distinct CDR3 sequences listed, 5.5% to 6.5% are singletons. The sequencing input was naive T cells sorted from blood. Receptors originate from a man in his late teens or twenties in good health. Both conserved end residues are part of each CDR3. Fields, in order: D gene, clone size, V gene, CDR3 length, J gene, CDR3 protein, CDR3 DNA. The D gene is left open where the match is weak. Some rows have no size entry. The others give once, few or many, or a class for an expanded clone.

D gene: TRBD2
clone size: -
V gene: TRBV19
CDR3 length: 13
J gene: TRBJ2-7
CDR3 protein: CASSGPRGYEQYF
CDR3 DNA: TGTGCCAGTAGTGGCCCGCGGGGGTACGAGCAGTACTTC

D gene: -
clone size: -
V gene: TRBV3-1
CDR3 length: 18
J gene: TRBJ2-7
CDR3 protein: CASSQEGGAGIFGNEQYF
CDR3 DNA: TGTGCCAGCAGCCAAGAGGGGGGGGCTGGGATTTTTGGAAACGAGCAGTACTTC

D gene: -
clone size: few
V gene: TRBV27
CDR3 length: 15
J gene: TRBJ2-3
CDR3 protein: CASSLSRANTDTQYF
CDR3 DNA: TGTGCCAGCAGTTTGTCGAGGGCGAACACAGATACGCAGTATTTT

D gene: -
clone size: many
V gene: TRBV25-1
CDR3 length: 17
J gene: TRBJ2-3
CDR3 protein: CASSGPRQSHGVDTQYF
CDR3 DNA: TGTGCCAGCAGTGGCCCACGACAGTCTCACGGAGTAGATACGCAGTATTTT

D gene: TRBD1
clone size: many
V gene: TRBV12-3/TRBV12-4
CDR3 length: 15
J gene: TRBJ1-6
CDR3 protein: CASSQRQGGNSPLHF
CDR3 DNA: TGTGCCAGCAGTCAAAGACAGGGCGGGAATTCACCCCTCCACTTT

D gene: -
clone size: many
V gene: TRBV10-3
CDR3 length: 17
J gene: TRBJ2-5
CDR3 protein: CAISEPGTLGFQETQYF
CDR3 DNA: TGTGCCATCAGTGAGCCCGGGACTTTGGGGTTCCAAGAGACCCAGTACTTC

D gene: -
clone size: many
V gene: TRBV24-1
CDR3 length: 14
J gene: TRBJ2-1
CDR3 protein: CATSDYRGSNEQFF
CDR3 DNA: TGTGCCACCAGTGATTATAGGGGGTCCAATGAGCAGTTCTTC

D gene: -
clone size: few
V gene: TRBV24-1
CDR3 length: 13
J gene: TRBJ1-2
CDR3 protein: CATSDPLRRGYTF
CDR3 DNA: TGTGCCACCAGTGACCCGTTACGCCGGGGCTACACCTTC

D gene: -
clone size: many
V gene: TRBV19
CDR3 length: 11
J gene: TRBJ2-2
CDR3 protein: CASIGTGELFF
CDR3 DNA: TGTGCCAGTATCGGGACCGGGGAGCTGTTTTTT

D gene: TRBD1
clone size: few
V gene: TRBV11-2
CDR3 length: 16
J gene: TRBJ2-1
CDR3 protein: CASSLWGNRGYNEQFF
CDR3 DNA: TGTGCCAGCAGTTTATGGGGGAACAGGGGATACAATGAGCAGTTCTTC

D gene: TRBD1
clone size: few
V gene: TRBV12-3/TRBV12-4
CDR3 length: 11
J gene: TRBJ1-1
CDR3 protein: CASRDRVEAFF
CDR3 DNA: TGTGCCAGCAGAGACAGGGTTGAAGCTTTCTTT

D gene: TRBD1
clone size: few
V gene: TRBV20-1
CDR3 length: 15
J gene: TRBJ2-7
CDR3 protein: CSARDGGTGGYEQYF
CDR3 DNA: TGCAGTGCTAGAGATGGGGGGACAGGGGGCTACGAGCAGTACTTC

D gene: -
clone size: many
V gene: TRBV29-1
CDR3 length: 12
J gene: TRBJ2-5
CDR3 protein: CSVGLTQETQYF
CDR3 DNA: TGCAGCGTTGGGCTTACCCAAGAGACCCAGTACTTC

D gene: TRBD1
clone size: -
V gene: TRBV6-5
CDR3 length: 14
J gene: TRBJ1-2
CDR3 protein: CASSYTDRAGGYTF
CDR3 DNA: TGTGCCAGCAGTTACACCGACAGGGCCGGGGGCTACACCTTC

D gene: TRBD2
clone size: many
V gene: TRBV29-1
CDR3 length: 13
J gene: TRBJ2-2
CDR3 protein: CSVPTGGTGELFF
CDR3 DNA: TGCAGCGTTCCCACGGGGGGCACCGGGGAGCTGTTTTTT

D gene: -
clone size: -
V gene: TRBV6-5
CDR3 length: 14
J gene: TRBJ2-2
CDR3 protein: CASSYSVIVGELFF
CDR3 DNA: TGTGCCAGCAGTTACTCGGTGATTGTCGGGGAGCTGTTTTTT

D gene: TRBD2
clone size: few
V gene: TRBV12-3/TRBV12-4
CDR3 length: 19
J gene: TRBJ2-1
CDR3 protein: CASKFPTELAGFTWNEQFF
CDR3 DNA: TGTGCCAGTAAATTTCCCACAGAGTTAGCGGGATTCACATGGAATGAGCAGTTCTTC

D gene: TRBD2
clone size: -
V gene: TRBV5-1
CDR3 length: 15
J gene: TRBJ2-3
CDR3 protein: CASRTSGIATDTQYF
CDR3 DNA: TGCGCCAGCAGAACTAGCGGGATCGCCACAGATACGCAGTATTTT

D gene: -
clone size: -
V gene: TRBV6-5
CDR3 length: 14
J gene: TRBJ2-1
CDR3 protein: CASSSRTVYNEQFF
CDR3 DNA: TGTGCCAGCAGTTCGCGGACGGTTTACAATGAGCAGTTCTTC

D gene: TRBD2
clone size: -
V gene: TRBV29-1
CDR3 length: 13
J gene: TRBJ2-7
CDR3 protein: CGVAGLVSYEQYF
CDR3 DNA: TGCGGCGTGGCGGGACTAGTCTCCTACGAGCAGTACTTC

D gene: -
clone size: few
V gene: TRBV6-5
CDR3 length: 15
J gene: TRBJ1-1
CDR3 protein: CASSYPQGRVTEAFF
CDR3 DNA: TGTGCCAGCAGTTACCCCCAGGGGAGGGTCACTGAAGCTTTCTTT

D gene: -
clone size: few
V gene: TRBV5-1
CDR3 length: 15
J gene: TRBJ2-5
CDR3 protein: CASSLGKGSQETQYF
CDR3 DNA: TGCGCCAGCAGCTTGGGAAAAGGGTCCCAAGAGACCCAGTACTTC

D gene: TRBD1
clone size: many
V gene: TRBV7-2
CDR3 length: 16
J gene: TRBJ1-3
CDR3 protein: CASSRDRGQAGNTIYF
CDR3 DNA: TGTGCCAGCAGCCGGGACAGGGGGCAAGCTGGAAACACCATATATTTT

D gene: -
clone size: few
V gene: TRBV4-3
CDR3 length: 13
J gene: TRBJ1-5
CDR3 protein: CASSQRGHQPQHF
CDR3 DNA: TGCGCCAGCAGCCAGCGGGGGCACCAGCCCCAGCATTTT

D gene: -
clone size: many
V gene: TRBV20-1
CDR3 length: 13
J gene: TRBJ1-2
CDR3 protein: CSARGTGVDGYTF
CDR3 DNA: TGCAGTGCTAGAGGTACGGGGGTCGATGGCTACACCTTC

D gene: -
clone size: many
V gene: TRBV5-1
CDR3 length: 13
J gene: TRBJ2-2
CDR3 protein: CASSSGHTGELFF
CDR3 DNA: TGCGCCAGCAGCTCGGGACATACCGGGGAGCTGTTTTTT

D gene: -
clone size: few
V gene: TRBV5-6
CDR3 length: 17
J gene: TRBJ2-1
CDR3 protein: CASSLADGWMTYNEQFF
CDR3 DNA: TGTGCCAGCAGCTTGGCCGACGGGTGGATGACCTACAATGAGCAGTTCTTC

D gene: -
clone size: many
V gene: TRBV2
CDR3 length: 14
J gene: TRBJ2-5
CDR3 protein: CASSSKGYQETQYF
CDR3 DNA: TGTGCCAGCAGTTCCAAGGGCTACCAAGAGACCCAGTACTTC

D gene: -
clone size: many
V gene: TRBV5-1
CDR3 length: 15
J gene: TRBJ1-5
CDR3 protein: CASSLGTVHNQPQHF
CDR3 DNA: TGCGCCAGCAGCTTGGGGACAGTACACAATCAGCCCCAGCATTTT

D gene: TRBD2
clone size: many
V gene: TRBV9
CDR3 length: 15
J gene: TRBJ2-1
CDR3 protein: CASSVGLASNAEQFF
CDR3 DNA: TGTGCCAGCAGCGTCGGACTAGCCTCGAACGCTGAGCAGTTCTTC

D gene: -
clone size: many
V gene: TRBV5-6
CDR3 length: 16
J gene: TRBJ2-1
CDR3 protein: CASSLEVRAPGNEQFF
CDR3 DNA: TGTGCCAGCAGCTTGGAAGTTCGTGCCCCGGGGAATGAGCAGTTCTTC

D gene: -
clone size: many
V gene: TRBV5-6
CDR3 length: 15
J gene: TRBJ2-5
CDR3 protein: CASSLLGTAGKTQYF
CDR3 DNA: TGTGCCAGCAGCTTGCTAGGGACCGCTGGAAAGACCCAGTACTTC

D gene: -
clone size: few
V gene: TRBV7-9
CDR3 length: 17
J gene: TRBJ1-6
CDR3 protein: CASRFSIGADYNSPLHF
CDR3 DNA: TGTGCCAGCAGGTTTTCCATCGGGGCTGATTATAATTCACCCCTCCACTTT

D gene: -
clone size: few
V gene: TRBV12-3/TRBV12-4
CDR3 length: 14
J gene: TRBJ1-1
CDR3 protein: CASSSGLLSPQAFF
CDR3 DNA: TGTGCCAGCAGTTCGGGACTCCTCAGCCCCCAAGCTTTCTTT

D gene: -
clone size: many
V gene: TRBV27
CDR3 length: 13
J gene: TRBJ2-3
CDR3 protein: CATLARGLSTQYF
CDR3 DNA: TGTGCCACGTTGGCGAGGGGTCTTAGTACGCAGTATTTT

D gene: -
clone size: few
V gene: TRBV6-2/TRBV6-3
CDR3 length: 17
J gene: TRBJ1-1
CDR3 protein: CASSYTGAGRLNTEAFF
CDR3 DNA: TGTGCCAGCAGTTACACGGGGGCAGGGAGGCTGAACACTGAAGCTTTCTTT

D gene: TRBD2
clone size: few
V gene: TRBV4-3
CDR3 length: 16
J gene: TRBJ2-2
CDR3 protein: CASSQGLAGGRGELFF
CDR3 DNA: TGCGCCAGCAGCCAAGGACTAGCGGGAGGCCGGGGGGAGCTGTTTTTT

D gene: -
clone size: many
V gene: TRBV7-3
CDR3 length: 13
J gene: TRBJ2-1
CDR3 protein: CASSSRWGSEQFF
CDR3 DNA: TGTGCCAGCAGCTCTCGTTGGGGGAGCGAGCAGTTCTTC

D gene: TRBD2
clone size: many
V gene: TRBV28
CDR3 length: 14
J gene: TRBJ2-1
CDR3 protein: CASSPRTRGNEQFF
CDR3 DNA: TGTGCCAGCAGTCCCCGGACTAGGGGCAATGAGCAGTTCTTC

D gene: -
clone size: many
V gene: TRBV12-3/TRBV12-4
CDR3 length: 15
J gene: TRBJ2-3
CDR3 protein: CASSLRGERTDTQYF
CDR3 DNA: TGTGCCAGCAGTTTGAGGGGGGAACGCACAGATACGCAGTATTTT

D gene: TRBD1
clone size: -
V gene: TRBV7-9
CDR3 length: 16
J gene: TRBJ2-1
CDR3 protein: CASSPRDRPSYNEQFF
CDR3 DNA: TGTGCCAGCAGCCCGAGGGACAGACCCTCCTACAATGAGCAGTTCTTC

D gene: -
clone size: many
V gene: TRBV7-8
CDR3 length: 17
J gene: TRBJ1-5
CDR3 protein: CASSFSGAGRGNQPQHF
CDR3 DNA: TGTGCCAGCAGCTTTAGTGGGGCGGGTAGGGGCAATCAGCCCCAGCATTTT

D gene: TRBD2
clone size: -
V gene: TRBV7-9
CDR3 length: 13
J gene: TRBJ2-1
CDR3 protein: CATHSGREGEQFF
CDR3 DNA: TGTGCCACCCATAGCGGGAGAGAGGGTGAGCAGTTCTTC

D gene: -
clone size: few
V gene: TRBV7-6
CDR3 length: 16
J gene: TRBJ1-4
CDR3 protein: CASSIAPGHRIEKLFF
CDR3 DNA: TGTGCCAGCAGCATCGCTCCGGGACACAGAATTGAAAAACTGTTTTTT

D gene: -
clone size: many
V gene: TRBV7-2
CDR3 length: 14
J gene: TRBJ2-2
CDR3 protein: CASSTETNTGELFF
CDR3 DNA: TGTGCCAGCAGCACCGAGACGAACACCGGGGAGCTGTTTTTT

D gene: -
clone size: many
V gene: TRBV5-1
CDR3 length: 16
J gene: TRBJ2-3
CDR3 protein: CASRTSTGLRADTQYF
CDR3 DNA: TGCGCCAGCAGGACGAGTACAGGGCTGAGGGCAGATACGCAGTATTTT

D gene: -
clone size: many
V gene: TRBV20-1
CDR3 length: 15
J gene: TRBJ1-3
CDR3 protein: CSAGSGRSSGNTIYF
CDR3 DNA: TGCAGTGCCGGATCCGGACGGAGCTCTGGAAACACCATATATTTT

D gene: TRBD1
clone size: many
V gene: TRBV11-2
CDR3 length: 16
J gene: TRBJ2-1
CDR3 protein: CASSSLPGTGGNEQFF
CDR3 DNA: TGTGCCAGCAGCTCGCTCCCCGGGACAGGGGGCAATGAGCAGTTCTTC

D gene: -
clone size: many
V gene: TRBV29-1
CDR3 length: 13
J gene: TRBJ2-6
CDR3 protein: CSVESAGANVLTF
CDR3 DNA: TGCAGCGTTGAAAGTGCTGGGGCCAACGTCCTGACTTTC

D gene: TRBD1
clone size: many
V gene: TRBV7-9
CDR3 length: 15
J gene: TRBJ1-4
CDR3 protein: CASRTTGSTNEKLFF
CDR3 DNA: TGTGCCAGCAGGACGACAGGGTCAACTAATGAAAAACTGTTTTTT

D gene: TRBD2
clone size: few
V gene: TRBV6-2/TRBV6-3
CDR3 length: 21
J gene: TRBJ2-7
CDR3 protein: CASSPRVLGNAPGLAPYEQYF
CDR3 DNA: TGTGCCAGCAGCCCCCGAGTATTGGGGAATGCTCCGGGACTAGCGCCCTACGAGCAGTACTTC

D gene: -
clone size: many
V gene: TRBV15
CDR3 length: 15
J gene: TRBJ2-7
CDR3 protein: CATSRVRDPSYEQYF
CDR3 DNA: TGTGCCACCAGCAGAGTTAGGGACCCTTCCTACGAGCAGTACTTC

D gene: TRBD2
clone size: -
V gene: TRBV27
CDR3 length: 16
J gene: TRBJ2-3
CDR3 protein: CASSQTGLAITDTQYF
CDR3 DNA: TGTGCCAGCAGTCAGACCGGACTAGCGATCACAGATACGCAGTATTTT

D gene: TRBD1
clone size: many
V gene: TRBV29-1
CDR3 length: 14
J gene: TRBJ2-5
CDR3 protein: CSARGQGVQETQYF
CDR3 DNA: TGCAGCGCAAGGGGACAGGGAGTCCAAGAGACCCAGTACTTC

D gene: -
clone size: -
V gene: TRBV7-8
CDR3 length: 15
J gene: TRBJ2-7
CDR3 protein: CASSLDSRPSYEQYF
CDR3 DNA: TGTGCCAGCAGCTTAGACTCCAGGCCTTCCTACGAGCAGTACTTC

D gene: -
clone size: many
V gene: TRBV20-1
CDR3 length: 15
J gene: TRBJ2-3
CDR3 protein: CSARRTGLGSDTQYF
CDR3 DNA: TGCAGTGCTAGGAGAACAGGGTTAGGATCAGATACGCAGTATTTT

D gene: TRBD1
clone size: -
V gene: TRBV7-6
CDR3 length: 16
J gene: TRBJ2-2
CDR3 protein: CASSHPGQLIAGELFF
CDR3 DNA: TGTGCCAGCAGCCACCCGGGACAGTTGATCGCCGGGGAGCTGTTTTTT

D gene: TRBD1
clone size: many
V gene: TRBV7-8
CDR3 length: 16
J gene: TRBJ1-5
CDR3 protein: CASSQGQTYSNQPQHF
CDR3 DNA: TGTGCCAGCAGCCAGGGACAGACATATAGCAATCAGCCCCAGCATTTT

D gene: -
clone size: -
V gene: TRBV7-9
CDR3 length: 14
J gene: TRBJ2-7
CDR3 protein: CASSLGQPPYEQYF
CDR3 DNA: TGTGCCAGCAGCTTAGGACAGCCACCCTACGAGCAGTACTTC

D gene: TRBD1
clone size: -
V gene: TRBV20-1
CDR3 length: 17
J gene: TRBJ2-7
CDR3 protein: CSARDPQQGDKLNEQYF
CDR3 DNA: TGCAGTGCTAGAGATCCGCAGCAGGGGGACAAACTAAACGAGCAGTACTTC